The 23 T cell receptor beta chains reported below all come from one sample, sequenced in a study of T cells in Graves' hyperthyroidism and ophthalmopathy. Amplification yielded TCR beta CDR3 regions, with RNA transcripts as the source. Researchers ran a first-round RT-PCR on the TCR CDR3 using the HTBI primer set. TCRdb independently ran MiXCR on the multiplex PCR reads; one entry per CDR3 protein. The data show 610,000 or so distinct CDR3 sequences, approximately 44% seen once. Sequenced sample: peripheral blood or thyroid tissue (not recorded which). The receptors originated from a woman aged 18-29 years with Graves' hyperthyroidism.

The CDR3 DNA is TGTGCCAGCAGCTTAGGGGAGCGAACCATATATTTT. Amino acid sequence: CASSLGERTIYF. The V call is TRBV7-8, the J call TRBJ1-3; no reliable D call. CDR1 and CDR2 (germline): SGHVS, FQNEAQ. The V end was cut by 1 base, the J end by 10 bases, with 8 bases between. The CDR3 has 12 amino acids.

This clonotype was seen only once. The chain couples TRBV2 to TRBJ1-4; D is unclear. The CDR3 covers 16 residues. V was trimmed by 5 bases and J by 4 bases, leaving 17 bases between them. Germline CDR1 SNHLY, CDR2 FYNNEI. The CDR3 is CASSPLRRTVNEKLFF. DNA for the CDR3: TGTGCCAGCAGTCCACTCCGTAGGACTGTTAATGAAAAACTGTTTTTT.

This clonotype was recorded at least ten times. The chain has TRBV4-1 and TRBJ2-7, with D maybe TRBD2 (5 bases). The CDR3 length is 18 residues. Germline values: CDR1 MGHRA, CDR2 YSYEKL. V lost 0 bases to trimming and J lost 4 bases, with 22 bases between them. The CDR3 DNA sequence: TGCGCCAGCAGCCAAGAAGGCCCGATGACGGGATGGGGTTACGAGCAGTACTTC. Its protein product is CASSQEGPMTGWGYEQYF.

V gene TRBV7-9 combines with J gene TRBJ2-7; D gene uncertain. The CDR3 totals 12 residues. V lost 1 base to trimming and J lost 7 bases, with 8 bases between them. The germline V gene encodes CDR1 SEHNR and CDR2 FQNEAQ (reference sequence). The CDR3 loop is CASSLGPAEQYF. The CDR3, as DNA: TGTGCCAGCAGCTTAGGGCCAGCGGAGCAGTACTTC.

The sample holds one count of this clonotype. The chain couples TRBV10-3 to TRBJ1-6; the D gene is possibly TRBD1 (6 bases). V was cut by 4 bases and J by 7 bases, with 11 bases left in between. CDR3 length: 14 amino acids. Germline V CDR1 and CDR2: ENHRY, SYGVKD. CDR3 sequence reads: CAISARDKNSPLHF. The CDR3 coding sequence is TGTGCCATCAGTGCCCGGGACAAAAATTCACCCCTCCACTTT.

V is TRBV5-1 and J is TRBJ2-3; TRBD2 might be the D (6 bases). Germline V lookup: CDR1 SGHRS, CDR2 YFSETQ. Trimming shortened V by 5 bases and J by 2 bases, and 12 bases separated the two germline ends. The CDR3 length is 14 residues. The CDR3 DNA reads as TGCGCCAGCAGTTGGCGGGAAGTCACAGATACGCAGTATTTT. Translation gives CASSWREVTDTQYF.

This clonotype was counted between two and nine times. The CDR3 DNA reads as TGTGCCAGCCCCCCGCCGTGGGGACGAGTTGGAAACACCATATATTTT. Translating gives CASPPPWGRVGNTIYF. The chain links TRBV2 to TRBJ1-3; D possibly corresponds to TRBD1 (5 bases). CDR1 is SNHLY, CDR2 FYNNEI, per germline. The germline V and J ends were trimmed by 8 bases and 3 bases, with 20 bases remaining between them. The CDR3 covers 16 residues.

This clonotype was counted a few times. A much larger clone is a single base away; this may be a read error. This chain uses TRBV19 with TRBJ2-2; D is possibly TRBD2 (6 bases). The CDR3 contains 15 residues. The ends were cut back, 5 bases at V and 0 bases at J, with 10 bases in the middle. Germline V CDR1 and CDR2: LNHDA, SQIVND (reference sequence). As DNA, the CDR3 is TGTGCCAGTAGTGGACTAACGGCGAACACCGGGGAGCTGTTTTTT. Translated, it gives CASSGLTANTGELFF.

This clonotype was picked up many times. The chain employs TRBV6-6 and TRBJ2-2; no clear D. V was pared by 11 bases and J by 4 bases, with 8 bases between. The germline V gene encodes CDR1 MNHNY and CDR2 SVGAGI (reference sequence). CDR3 length: 11 amino acids. The CDR3 sequence: CAATRTGELFF. The CDR3 coding sequence is TGTGCCGCTACTCGCACCGGGGAGCTGTTTTTT.

Ten or more counts support this clonotype. V usage is TRBV20-1 and J usage is TRBJ1-4; 8 positions match TRBD1. The CDR3 consists of 14 residues. In germline, CDR1 is DFQATT, CDR2 SNEGSKA (reference sequence). The V segment lost 3 bases and the J segment 4 bases; nucleotides outside the gene matches: 4. In DNA, the CDR3 is TGCAGTGCTAGCAGGGGGCTTAGTAATGAAAAACTGTTTTTT. The encoded protein is CSASRGLSNEKLFF.

This clonotype was recorded many times. The J gene is TRBJ2-5, the V gene TRBV19; a possible D gene is TRBD2 (5 bases). CDR1 LNHDA and CDR2 SQIVND come from the germline V gene (reference sequence). The CDR3 totals 12 residues. Deletions cut 10 bases from V and 3 bases from J, with 12 bases between. The CDR3 region is CATRGSEETQYF. The DNA for the CDR3 is TGTGCCACCCGTGGGAGCGAAGAGACCCAGTACTTC.

In this sample, this clonotype turned up a few times. The genes are TRBV9 and TRBJ1-2; 7 bases agree with TRBD1. Looked up from germline, CDR1 is SGDLS and CDR2 is YYNGEE. CDR3 length equals 15 residues. V dropped 3 bases and J dropped 7; count of bases not matched to a gene: 12. This chain's CDR3 is CASSAPLRDSIGYTF. CDR3 DNA: TGTGCCAGCAGCGCACCCCTGAGGGACAGTATTGGCTACACCTTC.

In its sample, this clonotype was seen many times. The genes are TRBV7-2 and TRBJ1-6, with D maybe TRBD1 (5 bases). Germline V gene data show CDR1 as SGHTA and CDR2 as FQGNSA. The CDR3 spans 15 residues. Trimming removed 2 bases from V and 8 bases from J, with 13 bases in between. CDR3 nucleotide sequence: TGTGCCAGCAGCTTACTGACAGTCGAGTATTCACCCCTCCACTTT. Its protein product is CASSLLTVEYSPLHF.

The sample holds many counts of this clonotype. The V and J genes are TRBV11-3 and TRBJ1-3; D is unclear. CDR3 length equals 17 residues. With 5 bases removed from V and 1 base from J, the gap between germline ends came to 18 bases. Germline-derived CDR1 and CDR2 are SGHNT and YENEEA. The CDR3 here is CASSPSVGGFSGNTIYF. CDR3 in DNA: TGTGCCAGCAGCCCCTCTGTGGGCGGCTTTTCTGGAAACACCATATATTTT.

Many counts were recorded for this clonotype. The V gene is TRBV12-3 or TRBV12-4, the J gene TRBJ1-6; D is undetermined. The CDR3 totals 14 residues. Trimming removed 2 bases from V and 6 bases from J, with 8 bases in between. The CDR3 nucleotides are TGTGCCAGCAGTTTACAGGCATCTAATTCACCCCTCCACTTT. Its protein product is CASSLQASNSPLHF.

This clonotype was recorded many times. The rearrangement joins TRBV6-6 to TRBJ1-1; TRBD1 is a possible D gene (6 bases). The CDR3 loop spans 15 amino acids. Per germline, CDR1 MNHNY and CDR2 SVGAGI (reference sequence). Trimming took off 2 bases at V and 4 bases at J, with 14 bases between the two ends. The CDR3 DNA reads TGTGCCAGCAGTTACGGAGGGGGGCGTAGCACTGAAGCTTTCTTT. Amino acids: CASSYGGGRSTEAFF.

About this clonotype: This sequence may be a read error, since a much larger clone differs from it by one base. The chain joins TRBV18 to TRBJ2-7; D perhaps matches TRBD1 (5 bases). The CDR3 length is 15 residues. In germline, CDR1 is KGHSH, CDR2 LQKENI. Trimming took 5 bases from V and 5 from J, leaving 19 bases between them. Written as DNA, the CDR3 is TGTGCCAGCTCATCTCGAAGGGGCGCGAGCAACGAGCAGTACTTC. It specifies CASSSRRGASNEQYF.

This clonotype showed up many times. The gene calls are TRBV20-1 and TRBJ2-5; D may correspond to TRBD1 or TRBD2 (7 bases each). CDR1 is DFQATT, CDR2 SNEGSKA, per germline (reference sequence). This CDR3 has 12 residues. Trimming cost V 6 bases and J 5 bases, with 13 bases left between them. In DNA, the CDR3 is TGCAGTGCGGGGAGGGGGCTTGAGACCCAGTACTTC. It specifies CSAGRGLETQYF.

V gene TRBV7-8 combines with J gene TRBJ1-5, with no clear D. The CDR3 length is 15 residues. Trimming shortened V by 7 bases and J by 7 bases, and 20 bases separated the two germline ends. Germline V gives CDR1 SGHVS, CDR2 FQNEAQ. DNA for the CDR3: TGTGCCAGCAACTCGATCCCGGGAGGTGAACAGCCCCAGCATTTT. Translation gives CASNSIPGGEQPQHF.

The genes are TRBV6-5 and TRBJ1-2; tentative D call: TRBD1 (5 bases). V was clipped by 6 bases and J by 6 bases, with 14 bases between them. The germline V gene has CDR1 MNHEY and CDR2 SVGAGI. The CDR3 runs 13 residues. CDR3 sequence reads: CASRYPGDHGYTF. CDR3 DNA: TGTGCCAGCAGATATCCGGGGGACCATGGCTACACCTTC.

The chain is built from TRBV7-9 and TRBJ1-6, with unresolved D. V was pared by 5 bases and J by 8 bases, with 16 bases between. Germline CDR1 and CDR2: SEHNR and FQNEAQ (reference sequence). The length of the CDR3 is 15 residues. The CDR3 loop is CASSLWLPRDSPLHF. The CDR3 DNA is TGTGCCAGCAGCCTTTGGCTCCCTCGGGATTCACCCCTCCACTTT.

This clonotype was detected only once. The chain links TRBV7-2 to TRBJ1-4; the D gene is possibly TRBD1 (5 bases). The CDR3 is made up of 13 amino acids. V lost 5 bases and J lost 12, with 16 bases in between. Germline V gene lookup returns CDR1 SGHTA and CDR2 FQGNSA. In DNA form, the CDR3 reads TGTGCCAGCAGCGTCCGGGACGGGGGGGAACTGTTTTTT. Encoded protein: CASSVRDGGELFF. The full variable domain, rest sourced from reference TRBV7-2 and TRBJ1-4, is GAGVSQSPSNKVTEKGKDVELRCDPISGHTALYWYRQSLGQGLEFLIYFQGNSAPDKSGLPSDRFSAERTGGSVSTLTIQRTQQEDSAVYLCASSVRDGGELFFGSGTQLSVL.

This clonotype was observed once. The chain links TRBV4-3 to TRBJ2-5; 7 bases map to TRBD1. Germline V gene lookup returns CDR1 LGHNA and CDR2 YSLEER. The CDR3 consists of 15 residues. Germline trimming cut 1 base from V and 5 bases from J; bases unmatched to any gene: 7. CDR3 sequence: CASSQGDSLGETQYF. As DNA, the CDR3 is TGCGCCAGCAGCCAAGGGGACAGCCTGGGGGAGACCCAGTACTTC.